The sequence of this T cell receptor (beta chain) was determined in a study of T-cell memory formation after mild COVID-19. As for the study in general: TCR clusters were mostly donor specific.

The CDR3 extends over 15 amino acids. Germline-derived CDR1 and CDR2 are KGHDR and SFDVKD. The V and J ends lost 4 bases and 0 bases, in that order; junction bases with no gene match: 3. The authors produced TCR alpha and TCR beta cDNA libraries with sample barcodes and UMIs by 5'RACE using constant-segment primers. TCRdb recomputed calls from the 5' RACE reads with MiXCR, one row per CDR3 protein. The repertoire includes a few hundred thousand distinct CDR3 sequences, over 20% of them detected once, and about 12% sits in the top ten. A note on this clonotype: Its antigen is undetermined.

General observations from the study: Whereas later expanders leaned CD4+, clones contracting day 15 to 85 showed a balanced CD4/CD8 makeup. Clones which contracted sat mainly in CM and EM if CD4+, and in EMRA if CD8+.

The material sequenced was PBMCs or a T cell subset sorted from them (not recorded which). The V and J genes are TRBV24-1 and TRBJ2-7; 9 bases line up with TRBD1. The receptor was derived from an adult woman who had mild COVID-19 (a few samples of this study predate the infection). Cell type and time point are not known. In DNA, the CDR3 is TGTGCCACCAGTGAAGGACAGGGGTCCTCCTACGAGCAGTACTTC. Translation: CATSEGQGSSYEQYF.